This TCR beta chain was recorded in a study of radiation and T cells in renal cell carcinoma. Across the study: Nephrectomy followed 15 Gy stereotactic body radiation by 4 weeks.

Time point specified: blood 2 weeks post-SBRT. The treatment: 15 Gy SBRT to primary tumor, nephrectomy 4 weeks later. Method: immunoSEQ multiplex PCR; TCRdb's copy keeps in-frame clones and lacks some. The data show 100,000 to 150,000 clones, 65% to 85% seen once. There are 19 residues in the CDR3. V was trimmed by 6 bases and J by 3 bases, leaving 27 bases between them. Germline CDR1 reads MDHEN; CDR2 reads SYDVKM. Details on this clone: Its specificity is not known.

General study results and limits: Without pretreatment biopsies, baseline tumor clonotype presence was undetermined.

The source material was blood, sampled from a patient whose treatment included radiotherapy and nephrectomy. The chain employs TRBV28 and TRBJ1-5, with a weak D call TRBD1 (6 bases). This clonotype was sampled from a man aged 45 to 65 with renal cell carcinoma. This CDR3 reads CASRGGGTGPFLVNQPQHF. CDR3 DNA: TGTGCCAGCAGGGGGGGCGGAACAGGGCCCTTCCTCGTCAATCAGCCCCAGCATTTT. Based on the CDR3 plus reference TRBV28 and TRBJ1-5, the full variable domain is DVKVTQSSRYLVKRTGEKVFLECVQDMDHENMFWYRQDPGLGLRLIYFSYDVKMKEKGDIPEGYSVSREKKERFSLILESASTNQTSMYLCASRGGGTGPFLVNQPQHFGDGTRLSIL.